These T cell receptor beta chains were read from a single sample in a study of T cell responses to AZD1222 COVID-19 vaccine. Sequenced by immunoSEQ multiplex PCR; TCRdb stores in-frame clones only, minus some. The repertoire has approximately 190,000 clones, almost 95% of them found once; the top ten carry 7% to 9.5%. The sample was peripheral blood, taken on day 0 of AZD1222 vaccination. The receptors here all came from an adult in good health. Both conserved end residues are part of each CDR3. D genes are given only for firm matches. Clone size is stated in some rows and not others, as once, few, many or a class when expanded.

j_call,clone_size,d_call,v_call,cdr3_aa,cdr3_nt
TRBJ1-5,NA,NA,TRBV19,CASARGGQPQHF,TGTGCCAGCGCTAGGGGCGGTCAGCCCCAGCATTTT
TRBJ2-7,NA,NA,TRBV9,CASSVAGTNPSYEQYF,TGTGCCAGCAGCGTAGCGGGAACAAACCCCTCCTACGAGCAGTACTTC
TRBJ2-5,NA,NA,TRBV11-2,CASSLRLGETQYF,TGTGCCAGCAGCTTAAGGCTGGGAGAGACCCAGTACTTC
TRBJ1-2,NA,NA,TRBV9,CAIHWGYGYTF,TGTGCCATCCACTGGGGCTATGGCTACACCTTC
TRBJ2-1,NA,NA,TRBV23-1,CASSHITGVYNEQFF,TGCGCCAGCAGTCACATCACCGGGGTCTACAATGAGCAGTTCTTC
TRBJ2-1,NA,NA,TRBV24-1,CATGDGAPNEQFF,TGTGCCACGGGTGACGGGGCCCCCAATGAGCAGTTCTTC
TRBJ1-4,NA,NA,TRBV4-3,CASSQEVGLLNEKLFF,TGCGCCAGCAGCCAAGAAGTCGGGCTCCTTAATGAAAAACTGTTTTTT
TRBJ1-5,NA,TRBD1,TRBV2,CASRARQGEQPQHF,TGTGCCAGCAGGGCTAGACAGGGCGAGCAGCCCCAGCATTTT
TRBJ1-4,NA,TRBD1,TRBV5-1,CASSLTHRGTNEKLFF,TGCGCCAGCAGCTTGACTCACAGGGGGACTAATGAAAAACTGTTTTTT
TRBJ1-2,NA,NA,TRBV30,CAWRNPREDGYTF,TGTGCCTGGAGAAACCCGCGGGAGGATGGCTACACCTTC
TRBJ2-1,NA,TRBD1,TRBV19,CASSPRNRGHEQFF,TGTGCCAGTAGTCCCCGGAACAGGGGACATGAGCAGTTCTTC
TRBJ2-1,NA,TRBD2,TRBV28,CASSPTSGRTWNEQFF,TGTGCCAGCAGCCCGACTAGCGGGAGGACTTGGAATGAGCAGTTCTTC
TRBJ1-5,NA,NA,TRBV7-8,CASSPKGNQPQHF,TGTGCCAGCAGCCCAAAGGGGAATCAGCCCCAGCATTTT
TRBJ2-3,NA,NA,TRBV24-1,CATSGVETSTDTQYF,TGTGCCACCAGTGGAGTCGAGACTAGCACAGATACGCAGTATTTT
TRBJ1-1,NA,NA,TRBV19,CASSIGGALEDAFF,TGTGCCAGTAGTATCGGGGGGGCACTCGAAGATGCTTTCTTT
TRBJ1-5,NA,NA,TRBV6-1,CASSEARRGTGNQPQHF,TGTGCCAGCAGTGAAGCCAGACGAGGAACGGGTAATCAGCCCCAGCATTTT
TRBJ2-1,NA,TRBD1,TRBV9,CASSGGQAKWDEQFF,TGTGCCAGCAGCGGGGGACAGGCAAAATGGGATGAGCAGTTCTTC
TRBJ2-1,NA,NA,TRBV18,CASSPVERSEQFF,TGTGCCAGCTCGCCCGTGGAGCGGAGCGAGCAGTTCTTC
TRBJ2-1,NA,TRBD2,TRBV24-1,CATSDFRIAGGGNEQFF,TGTGCCACCAGTGATTTTAGGATAGCGGGAGGCGGCAATGAGCAGTTCTTC
TRBJ2-2,NA,NA,TRBV28,CASSPTGTLNTGELFF,TGTGCCAGCAGCCCCACCGGGACCCTTAACACCGGGGAGCTGTTTTTT
TRBJ2-7,NA,NA,TRBV2,CASSDATYEQYF,TGTGCCAGCAGTGACGCGACCTACGAGCAGTACTTC
TRBJ1-3,NA,NA,TRBV6-6,CASSYSRRSSGNTIYF,TGTGCCAGCAGTTACTCGAGACGAAGCTCTGGAAACACCATATATTTT
TRBJ2-1,once,TRBD1,TRBV5-6,CASSLGGQGAYEQFF,TGTGCCAGCAGCTTAGGAGGACAGGGGGCATATGAGCAGTTCTTC
TRBJ2-7,NA,TRBD2,TRBV7-8,CASTRTSGIINEQYF,TGTGCCAGCACCCGAACTAGCGGGATTATCAACGAGCAGTACTTC
TRBJ2-1,NA,TRBD1,TRBV7-9,CASRGTGASYNEQFF,TGTGCCAGCAGAGGAACAGGGGCTTCCTACAATGAGCAGTTCTTC
TRBJ1-2,NA,NA,TRBV11-2,CASSGAGVLGDTF,TGTGCCAGCTCCGGCGCAGGGGTCTTGGGGGACACCTTC
TRBJ2-2,NA,NA,TRBV27,CASSRPGGMSTGELFF,TGTGCCAGCAGTCGACCCGGTGGGATGAGCACCGGGGAGCTGTTTTTT
TRBJ2-1,NA,TRBD2,TRBV19,CASSAGGVSNEQFF,TGTGCCAGTAGTGCGGGAGGGGTATCCAATGAGCAGTTCTTC
TRBJ2-7,NA,TRBD2,TRBV3-1/TRBV3-2,CASSQATSASYEQYF,TGTGCCAGCAGCCAAGCGACTAGCGCCTCCTACGAGCAGTACTTC
TRBJ1-5,NA,NA,TRBV6-1,CASSEAGGAQPQHF,TGTGCCAGCAGTGAAGCAGGTGGGGCTCAGCCCCAGCATTTT
TRBJ2-1,NA,TRBD2,TRBV7-8,CASSRTRKRERNNEQFF,TGTGCCAGCAGCCGTACGAGAAAGCGGGAGAGAAACAATGAGCAGTTCTTC
TRBJ1-5,NA,NA,TRBV23-1,CASSQSPRERYQPQHF,TGCGCCAGCAGTCAATCACCCAGGGAAAGGTATCAGCCCCAGCATTTT
TRBJ1-1,NA,TRBD1,TRBV6-5,CASGGQLNTEAFF,TGTGCCAGCGGGGGACAGCTGAACACTGAAGCTTTCTTT
TRBJ1-1,NA,TRBD1,TRBV14,CASSYRGLNTEAFF,TGTGCCAGCAGCTACAGGGGATTGAACACTGAAGCTTTCTTT
TRBJ1-4,NA,NA,TRBV7-8,CASSLVGIGEKLFF,TGTGCCAGCAGCTTAGTAGGGATAGGAGAAAAACTGTTTTTT
TRBJ1-5,NA,NA,TRBV6-5,CASSYSTLAPNQPQHF,TGTGCCAGCAGTTACTCGACTTTGGCTCCCAATCAGCCCCAGCATTTT
TRBJ1-2,NA,TRBD1,TRBV19,CASSTTRDRGGYTF,TGTGCCAGTAGTACAACCCGGGACAGGGGAGGCTACACCTTC
TRBJ1-5,NA,NA,TRBV28,CASGVRGRSEGNQPQHF,TGTGCCAGCGGAGTTCGAGGCCGCAGTGAAGGCAATCAGCCCCAGCATTTT
TRBJ2-5,NA,NA,TRBV3-1/TRBV3-2,CASSHRGAWETQYF,TGTGCCAGCAGCCATAGGGGGGCCTGGGAGACCCAGTACTTC
TRBJ2-5,NA,TRBD1,TRBV9,CASSATGTGGWETQYF,TGTGCCAGCAGCGCAACCGGGACAGGGGGTTGGGAGACCCAGTACTTC
TRBJ2-2,NA,TRBD2,TRBV5-1,CASSETSGATGELFF,TGCGCCAGCAGCGAGACTAGCGGGGCCACCGGGGAGCTGTTTTTT
TRBJ1-2,NA,TRBD1,TRBV28,CATFLGQAETNYGYTF,TGTGCCACTTTCCTAGGACAGGCGGAGACTAACTATGGCTACACCTTC
TRBJ2-7,NA,TRBD1,TRBV4-2,CASSPQGNYEQYF,TGTGCCAGCAGCCCACAGGGGAATTACGAGCAGTACTTC
TRBJ2-7,NA,NA,TRBV10-3,CAIKGEDSDEQYF,TGTGCCATCAAGGGGGAGGATAGCGACGAGCAGTACTTC
TRBJ1-1,NA,NA,TRBV28,CASVVAGSPNTEAFF,TGTGCCAGCGTAGTAGCTGGCAGTCCGAACACTGAAGCTTTCTTT
TRBJ2-1,NA,TRBD2,TRBV27,CASSLWGSGNNEQFF,TGTGCCAGCAGTTTATGGGGTAGCGGGAACAATGAGCAGTTCTTC
TRBJ1-3,NA,TRBD1,TRBV19,CASSRDSSGNTIYF,TGTGCCAGTAGTCGGGACAGCTCTGGAAACACCATATATTTT
TRBJ1-5,NA,TRBD1,TRBV6-1,CASSKAGTAGNQPQHF,TGTGCCAGCAGTAAAGCCGGGACAGCCGGCAATCAGCCCCAGCATTTT
TRBJ1-5,NA,TRBD1,TRBV5-6,CASSYGTGANQPQHF,TGTGCCAGCAGCTATGGGACAGGGGCAAATCAGCCCCAGCATTTT
TRBJ2-1,NA,TRBD2,TRBV6-5,CASTRSGASYNEQFF,TGTGCCAGCACGCGTAGCGGGGCGTCCTACAATGAGCAGTTCTTC
TRBJ2-7,NA,NA,TRBV28,CASSFRGVYEQYF,TGTGCCAGCAGTTTTAGGGGGGTATACGAGCAGTACTTC
TRBJ2-7,NA,NA,TRBV14,CASSQDGPAYEQYF,TGTGCCAGCAGCCAAGATGGACCAGCCTACGAGCAGTACTTC
TRBJ2-1,NA,NA,TRBV7-3,CASSLLDSRSNEQFF,TGTGCCAGCAGCTTATTAGACTCTCGAAGCAATGAGCAGTTCTTC
TRBJ1-2,once,TRBD1,TRBV12-5,CASGLDRDRWAGYTF,TGTGCTAGTGGTTTGGACCGGGACAGGTGGGCTGGCTACACCTTC
TRBJ2-7,NA,TRBD2,TRBV11-2,CASSLELAGTYEQYF,TGTGCCAGCAGCTTAGAATTAGCGGGTACCTACGAGCAGTACTTC
TRBJ1-1,NA,TRBD1,TRBV4-1,CASSQGQGGTEAFF,TGCGCCAGCAGCCAAGGACAGGGCGGCACTGAAGCTTTCTTT